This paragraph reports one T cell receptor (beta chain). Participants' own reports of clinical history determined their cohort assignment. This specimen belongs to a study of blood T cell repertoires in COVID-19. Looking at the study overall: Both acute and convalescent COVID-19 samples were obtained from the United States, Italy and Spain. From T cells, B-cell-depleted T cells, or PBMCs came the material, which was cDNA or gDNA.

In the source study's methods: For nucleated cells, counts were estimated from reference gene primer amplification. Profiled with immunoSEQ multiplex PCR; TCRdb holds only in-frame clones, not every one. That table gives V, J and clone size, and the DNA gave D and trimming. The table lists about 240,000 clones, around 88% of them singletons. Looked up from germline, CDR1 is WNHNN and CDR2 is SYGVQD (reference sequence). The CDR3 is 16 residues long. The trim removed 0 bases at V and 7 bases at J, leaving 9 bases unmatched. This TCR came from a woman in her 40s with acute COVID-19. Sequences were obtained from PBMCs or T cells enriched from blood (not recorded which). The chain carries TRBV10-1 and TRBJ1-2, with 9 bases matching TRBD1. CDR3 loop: CASSESTGTGTSGYTF. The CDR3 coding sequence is TGCGCCAGCAGTGAGTCGACGGGGACAGGGACGAGTGGCTACACCTTC.